The source of this TCR beta chain is a study of PD-1 blockade in classical Hodgkin lymphoma. Study-level results: Before treatment, TCR diversity in newly diagnosed patients was reportedly lower than in healthy donors. Initiation of nivolumab under 1 year after ASCT led to exclusion of patients. A significant rise in TCR diversity was seen by C4D1 for CD4+ cells but not for CD8+ cells. Baseline diversity was lower in partial responders and progressors than complete responders.

As to this clone: Its antigen is unidentified.

Generated by immunoSEQ multiplex PCR, the TCRdb table keeps only in-frame clones and is missing some. The table has some 35,000 clones, around 90% seen once. Autologous stem cell transplantation was followed by relapse in every patient, and brentuximab vedotin exposure varied. Magnetic depletion of unwanted cells isolated CD4+ T cells from thawed PBMCs. Germline lookup yields CDR1 ENHRY and CDR2 SYGVKD. V shed 3 bases and J 5 bases; nucleotides not matched to a gene: 4. The CDR3 runs 14 residues. The sample was CD4+ T cells from blood, taken at baseline. The J gene is TRBJ2-7, the V gene TRBV10-3, with 10 bases lining up with TRBD2. This receptor was taken from a human donor with classical Hodgkin lymphoma. For the CDR3, the DNA is TGTGCCATCAGTGAAGCACTAGCGGGACACGAGCAGTACTTC. This encodes CAISEALAGHEQYF.